These T cell receptor beta chains were read from a single sample in a study of shared clonotypes between healthy human individuals. Sequencing used immunoSEQ multiplex PCR; TCRdb keeps in-frame clones, though not all of them. This table holds 1,400,000 or so clones, approximately 98.5% found once. The sample consisted of naive CD4+ T cells sorted from blood. The receptor set was obtained from a man younger than 45 in good health. CDR3s include the opening cysteine and the closing phenylalanine or tryptophan. D genes are given only for firm matches. Only some rows state a clone size, as once, few, many or a class for expanded clones.

- TRBJ2-1 TRBV5-4 - CASRRLGARVDEQFF TGTGCCAGCAGACGACTGGGGGCGAGGGTTGATGAGCAGTTCTTC
- TRBJ2-7 TRBV25-1 TRBD1 CASSDPGTGYEQYF TGTGCCAGCAGCGACCCCGGGACAGGCTACGAGCAGTACTTC
- TRBJ2-5 TRBV2 - CASSVSRTRWWYF TGTGCCAGCAGTGTCTCCAGGACCCGGTGGTGGTACTTC
- TRBJ2-1 TRBV5-1 - CASSPYRPHEQFF TGCGCCAGCAGCCCATACAGGCCCCATGAGCAGTTCTTC
- TRBJ2-3 TRBV28 TRBD1 CASSLVDRGLISDTQYF TGTGCCAGCAGTCTAGTCGACAGGGGCCTCATTTCAGATACGCAGTATTTT
- TRBJ2-2 TRBV12-5 - CASGDLSGELFF TGTGCTAGTGGAGATCTCTCCGGGGAGCTGTTTTTT
- TRBJ2-7 TRBV5-1 - CASSLDATSSYEQYF TGCGCCAGCAGCTTGGACGCAACAAGCTCCTACGAGCAGTACTTC
- TRBJ1-5 TRBV28 - CASRTTVRDQPQHF TGTGCCAGCCGTACAACAGTGAGAGATCAGCCCCAGCATTTT
- TRBJ2-1 TRBV28 TRBD1 CVTSRGPNYNEQFF TGTGTAACCTCGAGGGGGCCTAACTACAATGAGCAGTTCTTC
- TRBJ1-2 TRBV5-5 TRBD1 CASSPGTGSRGYTF TGTGCCAGCAGCCCAGGGACAGGGTCTAGGGGCTACACCTTC
- TRBJ1-2 TRBV19 - CASSMRGRANYGYTF TGTGCCAGTAGTATGAGAGGACGAGCTAACTATGGCTACACCTTC
once TRBJ2-2 TRBV5-1 - CASTGQANTGELFF TGCGCCAGCACGGGCCAGGCGAACACCGGGGAGCTGTTTTTT
- TRBJ2-2 TRBV7-9 - CASSFRQTNTGELFF TGTGCCAGCAGCTTTCGACAGACGAACACCGGGGAGCTGTTTTTT
- TRBJ2-1 TRBV2 TRBD2 CASPGGGTSGSLEPYNEQFF TGTGCCAGCCCAGGTGGCGGGACTAGCGGGTCACTTGAACCCTACAATGAGCAGTTCTTC
- TRBJ2-2 TRBV7-3 - CASSLASLANTGELFF TGTGCCAGCAGCTTAGCCAGCCTCGCGAACACCGGGGAGCTGTTTTTT
- TRBJ2-3 TRBV2 - CASTTTRTDTQYF TGTGCCAGCACCACCACCAGGACAGATACGCAGTATTTT
- TRBJ2-2 TRBV7-2 - CASSLDPSYTGELFF TGTGCCAGCAGCTTAGACCCTAGTTACACCGGGGAGCTGTTTTTT
once TRBJ2-3 TRBV2 - CASNPGTDTQYF TGTGCCAGCAACCCGGGAACAGATACGCAGTATTTT
- TRBJ2-3 TRBV11-1 - CASSLARGTDTQYF TGTGCCAGCAGCTTAGCGCGGGGTACAGATACGCAGTATTTT
- TRBJ2-1 TRBV11-2 TRBD2 CASSLLAGGINEQFF TGTGCCAGCAGCTTACTCGCGGGGGGGATCAATGAGCAGTTCTTC
- TRBJ1-1 TRBV25-1 TRBD1 CASSGTGAMNTEAFF TGTGCCAGCAGCGGGACAGGAGCAATGAACACTGAAGCTTTCTTT
- TRBJ2-5 TRBV4-2 TRBD2 CASSQAGSGRDQETQYF TGTGCCAGCAGCCAAGCCGGTAGCGGGAGGGACCAAGAGACCCAGTACTTC
- TRBJ2-1 TRBV27 - CASSLSLGTVSIYEQFF TGTGCCAGCAGTTTATCTTTAGGGACCGTCTCTATCTATGAGCAGTTCTTC
- TRBJ1-2 TRBV28 - CASRPGSGYGYTF TGTGCCAGCAGACCAGGGTCTGGCTATGGCTACACCTTC
- TRBJ2-3 TRBV5-4 - CASSSAMTDTQYF TGTGCCAGCAGCTCTGCTATGACAGATACGCAGTATTTT
- TRBJ2-7 TRBV6-6 - CASSYPTGTVYEQYF TGTGCCAGCAGTTACCCAACGGGAACCGTCTACGAGCAGTACTTC
- TRBJ2-1 TRBV7-9 - CASSLTRSPNEQFF TGTGCCAGCAGCTTGACTAGGTCCCCCAATGAGCAGTTCTTC
- TRBJ2-7 TRBV7-2 TRBD2 CASSLATITSGYYEQYF TGTGCCAGCAGCTTAGCTACTATCACTAGCGGGTACTACGAGCAGTACTTC
- TRBJ2-7 TRBV6-5 TRBD2 CASSYSTSGEVYEQYF TGTGCCAGCAGTTACTCGACTAGCGGGGAGGTCTACGAGCAGTACTTC
- TRBJ2-7 TRBV10-2 TRBD1 CASSELPRGWAYEQYF TGCGCCAGCAGTGAGTTACCCAGGGGGTGGGCGTACGAGCAGTACTTC
- TRBJ2-7 TRBV7-8 TRBD2 CASSLKGLAGEQYF TGTGCCAGCAGCTTGAAGGGCCTAGCGGGGGAGCAGTACTTC
- TRBJ2-1 TRBV7-6 TRBD1 CASSLSRQGLNEQFF TGTGCCAGCAGCTTATCGAGACAGGGCCTCAATGAGCAGTTCTTC
- TRBJ2-3 TRBV6-5 - CASGYTDTQYF TGTGCCAGCGGGTACACAGATACGCAGTATTTT
- TRBJ2-5 TRBV11-2 - CASSLDRDTLQETQYF TGTGCCAGCAGCTTAGATCGGGACACCCTCCAAGAGACCCAGTACTTC
- TRBJ2-2 TRBV2 - CASSPGLANTGELFF TGTGCCAGCAGTCCGGGACTGGCGAACACCGGGGAGCTGTTTTTT
- TRBJ2-7 TRBV5-4 TRBD2 CASSGRPLAGVGSYEQYF TGTGCCAGCAGCGGCCGGCCACTAGCGGGAGTCGGCTCCTACGAGCAGTACTTC
- TRBJ1-1 TRBV20-1 - CSTIFTAEAFF TGCAGTACAATTTTTACTGCTGAAGCTTTCTTT
- TRBJ2-5 TRBV6-4 - CASSDGKTGFTMLETQYF TGTGCCAGCAGTGACGGCAAGACGGGTTTTACTATGTTGGAGACCCAGTACTTC
- TRBJ2-7 TRBV14 - CASSQGVAEQYF TGTGCCAGCAGCCAAGGGGTGGCCGAGCAGTACTTC
once TRBJ2-3 TRBV5-1 TRBD2 CASSGGTSSRNTDTQYF TGCGCCAGCAGCGGGGGGACTAGCTCTAGGAACACAGATACGCAGTATTTT
- TRBJ1-2 TRBV7-2 - CASSLQVNYGYTF TGTGCCAGCAGCTTACAAGTGAACTATGGCTACACCTTC
- TRBJ2-7 TRBV21-1 - CASSKTKTRSGQGHYEQYF TGTGCCAGCAGCAAAACAAAGACCCGCTCGGGACAGGGACACTACGAGCAGTACTTC
- TRBJ2-3 TRBV18 - CASSPPSEDTQYF TGTGCCAGCTCACCACCGAGCGAAGATACGCAGTATTTT
once TRBJ1-1 TRBV7-8 - CASSLGTANTEAFF TGTGCCAGCAGCTTGGGGACCGCGAACACTGAAGCTTTCTTT